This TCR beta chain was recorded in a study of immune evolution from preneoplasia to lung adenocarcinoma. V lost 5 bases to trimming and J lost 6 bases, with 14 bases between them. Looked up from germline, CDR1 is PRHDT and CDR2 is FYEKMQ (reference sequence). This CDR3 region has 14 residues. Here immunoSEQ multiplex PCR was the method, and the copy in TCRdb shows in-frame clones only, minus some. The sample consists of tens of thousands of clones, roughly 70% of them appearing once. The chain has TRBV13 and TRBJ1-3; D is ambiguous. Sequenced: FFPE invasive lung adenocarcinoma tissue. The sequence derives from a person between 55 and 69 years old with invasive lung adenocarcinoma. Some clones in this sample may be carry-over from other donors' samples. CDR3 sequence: CASSPRGRINTIYF. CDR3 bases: TGTGCCAGCAGCCCCCGGGGAAGGATAAACACCATATATTTT.